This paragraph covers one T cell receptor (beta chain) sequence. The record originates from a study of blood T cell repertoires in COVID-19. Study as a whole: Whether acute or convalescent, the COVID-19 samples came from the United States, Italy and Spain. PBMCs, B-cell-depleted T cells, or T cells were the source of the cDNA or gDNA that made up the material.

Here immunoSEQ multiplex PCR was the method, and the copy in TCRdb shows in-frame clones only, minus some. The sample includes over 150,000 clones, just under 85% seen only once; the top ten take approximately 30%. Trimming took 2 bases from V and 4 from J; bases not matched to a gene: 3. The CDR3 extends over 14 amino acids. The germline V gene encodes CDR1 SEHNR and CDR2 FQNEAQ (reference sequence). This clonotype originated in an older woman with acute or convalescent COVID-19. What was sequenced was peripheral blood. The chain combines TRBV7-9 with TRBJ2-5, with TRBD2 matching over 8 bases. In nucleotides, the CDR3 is TGTGCCAGCAGCTTATCGGCGGGAGGAGAGACCCAGTACTTC. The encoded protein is CASSLSAGGETQYF. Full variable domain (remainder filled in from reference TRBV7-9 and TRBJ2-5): DTGVSQNPRHKITKRGQNVTFRCDPISEHNRLYWYRQTLGQGPEFLTYFQNEAQLEKSRLLSDRFSAERPKGSFSTLEIQRTEQGDSAMYLCASSLSAGGETQYFGPGTRLLVL.